This TCR beta chain stems from a study of T cell responses to AZD1222 COVID-19 vaccine. Study outcomes and limitations: Two AZD1222 doses significantly raised spike-specific TCR breadth and depth over controls. Just five or six AZD1222 recipients were seropositive at baseline.

Regarding this clone: The antigen is undetermined.

Germline V gives CDR1 MGHRA, CDR2 YSYEKL. The V and J ends lost 4 bases and 3 bases respectively, with 12 bases between them. The CDR3 covers 14 residues. Libraries were prepared by immunoSEQ multiplex PCR; TCRdb keeps only in-frame clonotypes and omits some of them. Among more than 110,000 clones listed, nearly 95% were seen once. Pooled samples include second doses given at about 4 or 12 weeks. This chain links TRBV4-1 with TRBJ1-1, with D uncertain. This material consisted of peripheral blood, taken 28 days after the second AZD1222 dose. The receptor was isolated from an adult who received the AZD1222 COVID-19 vaccine. The CDR3 reads CASSPGPGYTEAFF. For the CDR3, the DNA is TGCGCCAGCAGCCCGGGCCCTGGTTACACTGAAGCTTTCTTT.